What follows are 30 T cell receptor beta chains derived from one specimen sequenced in a study of tumor-infiltrating lymphocytes in primary liver carcinoma (dated by TCRdb to about 2017). The sequencer listed for this sample is Illumina HiSeq 2500. TCRbeta-specific cDNA was reverse-transcribed from 500 to 550 ng total RNA using a constant-region primer and ProtoScript II reverse transcriptase. TCRbeta libraries were built with three nested multiplex PCR rounds, a slightly modified ARM-PCR procedure. Each of the first two PCR rounds ran for about 10 cycles and used multiplex TRBV1-TRBV30 forward primers together with a Cbeta reverse primer. TCRdb handled the public reads itself, with Q25 trimming in fastp and clone calling in MiXCR, and kept productive beta chains. Identical CDR3 proteins give one entry, which carries the most common genes and DNA. The sample table holds around 78,000 distinct CDR3 sequences, of which over 55% were seen once. Around 15% of the sample is in the top ten clones.

Without any cell sorting, total RNA and DNA were extracted together from around 20-30 mg of bulk tissue using the AllPrep DNA/RNA mini kit. Sequenced: liver tumor tissue from sampling region 4. The cell subset or site tag for this specimen amounts to: tumor region T4, right-lateral pole. The receptors were sampled from a woman in her sixties with primary liver carcinoma and hepatitis B virus infection.

Comment on this clonotype: Its ends do not fully match the called genes, so a read error is possible. The chain links TRBV6-5 to TRBJ2-3; no definite D call. The CDR3 runs to 12 residues. The V gene's germline CDR1 is MNHEY and CDR2 SVGAGI. As DNA, the CDR3 is TGTGCCACCAGTCCCTATGCTGATACGGAGTATTTT. Translated, it gives CATSPYADTEYF.

The table lists this clonotype with many counts. The rearrangement joins TRBV10-3 to TRBJ2-5; 7 bases are a match to TRBD1. Germline V gene lookup returns CDR1 ENHRY and CDR2 SYGVKD. The CDR3 loop spans 14 amino acids. The V gene end was trimmed by 7 bases and the J gene end by 2 bases; junction bases not matched to a gene: 7. For the CDR3, the DNA is TGTGCCATCAAAGAGGGGACAGCACAAGAGACCCAGTACTTC. It yields the protein CAIKEGTAQETQYF.

Concerning this clonotype itself: Because the CDR3 is missing its conserved closing phenylalanine or tryptophan, this is likely a read error. V is TRBV11-2 and J is TRBJ1-2; 8 nucleotides match TRBD1. This CDR3 is 14 amino acids long. Germline lookup yields CDR1 SGHAT and CDR2 FQNNGV. The J segment lost 4 bases and the V segment lost 4 bases, leaving 5 bases of the junction unmatched. This chain's CDR3 is CASSSIGQGYGYTP. In DNA, the CDR3 is TGTGCCAGCAGCTCAATCGGACAGGGCTATGGCTACACCCCC.

Note on this clonotype: This likely comes from a read error, as the CDR3 has no conserved phenylalanine or tryptophan at its end. Because the CDR3's place on the DNA is in doubt, the DNA is left out and the CDR3 is given as listed by TCRdb. The rearrangement joins TRBV11-2 to TRBJ2-5. From germline, CDR1 is SGHAT and CDR2 FQNNGV. The CDR3 numbers 13 amino acids, ends counted. The CDR3 loop reads CVSSLRVAETHYL.

This chain uses TRBV28 with TRBJ2-2, with a tentative D call TRBD2 (6 bases). In germline, CDR1 is MDHEN, CDR2 SYDVKM. With 6 bases removed from V and 5 bases from J, the gap between germline ends came to 22 bases. The CDR3 consists of 17 residues. DNA for the CDR3: TGTGCCAGCAGCTCATCCGCGACTGGCGGGATTACCGGGGAGCTGTTTTTT. Residues: CASSSSATGGITGELFF.

Concerning this clonotype: At one end the junction does not follow the germline gene, possibly because of a read error. The gene calls are TRBV5-1 and TRBJ2-1; TRBD2 is a possible D gene (5 bases). This CDR3 contains 13 residues. Per germline, CDR1 SGHRS and CDR2 YFSETQ. The CDR3 region is CASQADSYNGQFF. The CDR3 nucleotides read TGTGCCAGTCAAGCGGACTCCTACAATGGGCAGTTCTTC.

As to this clonotype: The junction and the germline gene differ at one end; a read error may be behind it. V gene TRBV11-3 combines with J gene TRBJ2-2; 9 nucleotides agree with TRBD2. Germline loops: CDR1 SGHNT, CDR2 YENEEA. This CDR3 is built from 17 residues. Written as DNA, the CDR3 is TGTGCCAGCAGCTTAGGCAGGCTAGCGGGAAACACTGGGGAGCCGCTTTTT. Translating it yields CASSLGRLAGNTGEPLF.

Concerning this clonotype: This is likely a read error, given that the CDR3 carries no conserved phenylalanine or tryptophan at its end. V usage is TRBV14 and J usage is TRBJ1-2, with 8 positions matching TRBD1. CDR3 length: 16 residues. Germline V gene sequence: CDR1 SGHDN, CDR2 FVKESK. The CDR3 reads CASSPYDQGADYGYTI. The CDR3 DNA is TGTGCCAGCAGTCCATACGACCAGGGGGCCGACTATGGTTACACCATC.

This clonotype occurred many times. The chain links TRBV28 to TRBJ2-7; D ambiguous. Per the germline V gene, CDR1 is MDHEN and CDR2 is SYDVKM. This CDR3 spans 15 amino acids. The V and J ends lost 7 bases and 0 bases respectively, with 16 bases between them. CDR3 protein: CASNLGGASSYEQYF. Written as DNA, the CDR3 is TGTGCCAGCAATCTTGGTGGCGCGAGCTCCTACGAGCAGTACTTC.

V and J are TRBV11-2 and TRBJ2-5; 15 positions match TRBD2. The germline V gene encodes CDR1 SGHAT and CDR2 FQNNGV. This CDR3 comprises 16 residues. V gave up 8 bases and J gave up 8 bases; unmatched junction bases: 12. CDR3 coding DNA: TGTGCCAGCGGAGGACTAGCGGGAGGGCCAGGGGAAACCCAGTACTTC. It specifies CASGGLAGGPGETQYF.

This clonotype was recorded only once. One junction end disagrees with the germline gene, perhaps due to a read error. The V and J genes are TRBV4-1 and TRBJ1-5, with no clear D. There are 15 residues in the CDR3. Germline CDR1 reads MGHRA; CDR2 reads YSYEKL. CDR3 bases: TGCGCCAGCAGTCAAGTGGGGTGGAGCAATCAGACCCAGCATTTT. It yields the protein CASSQVGWSNQTQHF.

Turning to this clonotype: A read error may produce the germline difference seen at one junction end. The rearrangement uses TRBV5-1 and TRBJ2-4; TRBD2 aligns across 7 bases. CDR1 and CDR2 (germline): SGHRS, YFSETQ. The CDR3 spans 15 residues. CDR3 region: CASTETNGTKNIRYF. CDR3 in DNA: TGCGCCAGCACCGAGACTAACGGGACTAAAAACATTCGGTACTTC. The complete variable domain, with remaining parts taken from reference TRBV5-1 and TRBJ2-4, reads KAGVTQTPRYLIKTRGQQVTLSCSPISGHRSVSWYQQTPGQGLQFLFEYFSETQRNKGNFPGRFSGRQFSNSRSEMNVSTLELGDSALYLCASTETNGTKNIRYFGAGTRLSVL.

About this clonotype itself: A much larger clone differs by one base, so this may be a read error. The V call is TRBV6-5, the J call TRBJ2-7; D tentatively fits TRBD1 or TRBD2 (5 bases each). Looked up from germline, CDR1 is MNHEY and CDR2 is SVGAGI. The CDR3 totals 15 residues. V was clipped by 7 bases and J by 9 bases, with 25 bases between them. CDR3 DNA sequence: TGTGCCAGCAATCAGGCCGGGACCGCCATGGGCGGGCAGTACTTC. It encodes CASNQAGTAMGGQYF.

This clonotype was counted a few times. This rearrangement joins TRBV2 to TRBJ1-6; D gene ambiguous. Germline-derived CDR1 and CDR2 are SNHLY and FYNNEI. This CDR3 comprises 14 residues. The germline V and J ends were trimmed by 2 bases and 7 bases, with 9 bases remaining between them. CDR3 amino acids: CASSERRGNSPLHF. The DNA of the CDR3 is TGTGCCAGCAGTGAAAGGCGAGGAAATTCACCCCTCCACTTT.

Note on this clonotype: A read error may produce the germline difference seen at one junction end. The chain carries TRBV11-2 and TRBJ2-3, with TRBD1 identical over 8 bases. Germline V gene sequence: CDR1 SGHAT, CDR2 FQNNGV. The CDR3 has 15 residues. This CDR3 reads CASQSGSGGRDTQYF. The CDR3 coding sequence is TGTGCCAGCCAGTCGGGGTCAGGGGGCAGGGATACGCAGTATTTC.

This clonotype was seen ten or more times. This chain joins TRBV29-1 and TRBJ2-3; 8 nucleotides agree with TRBD2. After removal of 7 bases from V and 2 bases from J, the junction contained 5 bases not matched to a gene. The CDR3 has 13 amino acids. CDR1 SQVTM and CDR2 ANQGSEA come from the germline V gene. The CDR3 loop is CSARGGPTDTQYF. Written as DNA, the CDR3 is TGCAGCGCTCGGGGGGGTCCCACAGATACGCAGTATTTT.

Of note for this clonotype: A much larger clone differs by one base, so this may be a read error. The V gene is TRBV5-1, the J gene TRBJ2-1; D not certain. Germline CDR1 is SGHRS and CDR2 is YFSETQ. CDR3 length: 12 residues. The chain's CDR3 is CARSLVTNEQFF. The DNA for the CDR3 is TGCGCCAGGAGCTTGGTGACTAATGAGCAGTTCTTC. The complete variable domain, with remaining parts taken from reference TRBV5-1 and TRBJ2-1, reads KAGVTQTPRYLIKTRGQQVTLSCSPISGHRSVSWYQQTPGQGLQFLFEYFSETQRNKGNFPGRFSGRQFSNSRSEMNVSTLELGDSALYLCARSLVTNEQFFGPGTRLTVL.

This clonotype has at least ten counts. This rearrangement joins TRBV28 to TRBJ1-2; D uncertain. This CDR3 contains 12 residues. The germline V gene has CDR1 MDHEN and CDR2 SYDVKM. The CDR3 bases are TGTGTGTCAGCGTCGACTAACTATGGCTACACCTTC. Translating gives CVSASTNYGYTF.

Remarks on this clonotype: An end of the junction differs from the germline gene, which may be a read error. The rearrangement uses TRBV11-2 and TRBJ1-1, with D maybe TRBD1 (6 bases). Per the germline V gene, CDR1 is SGHAT and CDR2 is FQNNGV. The CDR3 spans 16 residues. The CDR3 here is CASSPHGGARTTEAIF. DNA for the CDR3: TGTGCCAGCAGTCCACACGGGGGGGCGCGTACCACTGAAGCTATCTTT.

Notes on this clonotype: Possible read error: a much larger clone is one base away. The V and J genes are TRBV7-9 and TRBJ2-3; 8 nucleotides line up with TRBD1. The junction had 6 bases not matched to a gene; V was cut back by 3 bases and J by 4 bases. CDR3 length: 15 amino acids. Germline V gene data show CDR1 as SEHNR and CDR2 as FQNEAQ (reference sequence). The CDR3 DNA sequence: TGTGCCAGCAGCTTTGGACAGGGTGGAGCAGATACGCAGTATTTT. Translating gives CASSFGQGGADTQYF.

Remarks on this clonotype: A junction boundary mismatches the germline segment, possibly from a read error. The chain has TRBV29-1 and TRBJ1-2, with D unclear. CDR1 SQVTM and CDR2 ANQGSEA come from the germline V gene. CDR3 size: 15 residues. The CDR3 is CNVEISQREGYGYTF. CDR3 DNA sequence: TGCAACGTTGAGATTTCCCAAAGGGAAGGCTATGGCTACACATTC. The full variable domain, rest sourced from reference TRBV29-1 and TRBJ1-2, is SAVISQKPSRDICQRGTSLTIQCQVDSQVTMMFWYRQQPGQSLTLIATANQGSEATYESGFVIDKFPISRPNLTFSTLTVSNMSPEDSSIYLCNVEISQREGYGYTFGSGTRLTVV.

To note about this clonotype: An end of the junction differs from the germline gene, which may be a read error. The chain recombines TRBV29-1 with TRBJ2-4; TRBD2 might be the D (6 bases). Germline lookup yields CDR1 SQVTM and CDR2 ANQGSEA. The CDR3 has 15 residues. This CDR3 reads CSVEVRGRTNNIQYF. For the CDR3, the DNA is TGCAGCGTTGAAGTTCGTGGGAGGACCAACAACATCCAGTACTTC.

Note on this clonotype: A read error may account for a junction end that differs from germline. This chain links TRBV6-2 or TRBV6-3 with TRBJ2-4, with D uncertain. Germline lookup yields CDR1 MNHEY and CDR2 SVGEGT. This CDR3 is built from 17 residues. The DNA for the CDR3 is TGTGCCAGTAGTTACTCGAGAGTGGCGGTAGCCAAAAACACTCAGTACTTC. It is translated as CASSYSRVAVAKNTQYF.

The rearrangement uses TRBV11-2 and TRBJ1-1; the D is unclear. Germline V gives CDR1 SGHAT, CDR2 FQNNGV. This CDR3 spans 12 amino acids. The CDR3 region is CDSSSKLAEAFF. CDR3 sequence (DNA): TGTGATAGCAGCTCTAAACTGGCTGAAGCTTTCTTT.

About this clonotype itself: The DNA is omitted, as the CDR3 cannot be located on it reliably, and the CDR3 follows TCRdb's listing. This rearrangement joins TRBV6-2 or TRBV6-3 to TRBJ2-2; the table calls TRBD2, which could not be checked here. The germline gives CDR1 MNHEY, CDR2 SVGEGT. The CDR3 comprises 17 residues, both ends counted. CDR3 sequence reads: CASSYWGSGSVNGEPFF.

The chain employs TRBV10-3 and TRBJ2-1; TRBD2 aligns across 7 bases. Germline trimming cut 9 bases from V and 10 bases from J; bases unmatched to any gene: 12. Per the germline V gene, CDR1 is ENHRY and CDR2 is SYGVKD. CDR3 length: 13 residues. The CDR3 DNA follows: TGTGCCATGGGACTACCGGGAGCCAAAGAGCAGTTCTTC. Protein sequence: CAMGLPGAKEQFF.

To note about this clonotype: With a much larger clone just one base away, this may be a read error. In nucleotides, the CDR3 is TGCGCCAGCAGCTTGGACTCCTCCAACGAGCAGTACTTC. This gives the protein CASSLDSSNEQYF. The gene calls are TRBV5-1 and TRBJ2-7; D is uncertain. There are 13 residues in the CDR3. The V gene's germline CDR1 is SGHRS and CDR2 YFSETQ.

This clonotype occurred a few times. This clone may be a read error of a much larger clone one base away. V and J are TRBV11-1 and TRBJ2-1; D possibly corresponds to TRBD2 (7 bases). The CDR3 is 14 residues long. Trimming removed 1 base from V and 13 bases from J, with 17 bases in between. Germline assignment: CDR1 SGHAT and CDR2 FQDESV (reference sequence). CDR3 residues: CASSLDGEGGKQFF. The CDR3 nucleotides are TGTGCCAGCAGCTTAGACGGGGAGGGGGGAAAACAGTTCTTC.

This clonotype was picked up one time. Germline is not matched at one junction end, which may reflect a read error. V gene TRBV29-1 combines with J gene TRBJ1-2, with D possibly TRBD1 on 6 matching bases. This CDR3 region has 12 residues. From germline, CDR1 is SQVTM and CDR2 ANQGSEA. CDR3 in amino acids: CSGAQGHYGYAF. For the CDR3, the DNA is TGCAGCGGCGCCCAGGGACATTATGGTTACGCCTTC.

Remarks on this clonotype: The junction differs from germline at one of its ends, possibly a read error. The chain joins TRBV10-2 to TRBJ1-6; D not resolved. This CDR3 comprises 16 residues. Germline CDR1 is WSHSY and CDR2 is SAAADI. The CDR3 is CTSARLESRHNSPLHF. The DNA for the CDR3 is TGCACCAGCGCCCGTCTCGAGAGCAGGCACAATTCACCCCTCCACTTT.